Listed below are T cell receptor beta chains from one sample, sequenced in a study of CD8+ T cells in alopecia areata. The table came from immunoSEQ multiplex PCR; TCRdb's copy has only in-frame clones and leaves some out. Here the sample spans 150,000 to 190,000 clones, around half being singletons. The source was CD8+ T cells sorted from blood, collected at week 0. Receptors were obtained from a human donor with alopecia areata. The CDR3 runs from the conserved cysteine through the conserved F or W. The D gene is left open where the match is weak. Some rows have no size entry. The others give once, few or many, or a class for an expanded clone.

TRBJ1-2	NA	NA	TRBV29-1	TGCAGCGTTGTGGAGTATGGCTACACCTTC	CSVVEYGYTF
TRBJ1-1	TRBD1	NA	TRBV15	TGTGCCACCAGTGAGGCAGGGGGAACTGAAGCTTTCTTT	CATSEAGGTEAFF
TRBJ2-3	TRBD2	NA	TRBV7-9	TGTGCCAGCAGCCAACTGACTAGCGGGGGGGCAGATACGCAGTATTTT	CASSQLTSGGADTQYF
TRBJ2-2	NA	NA	TRBV7-8	TGTGCCAGCAGCTCTATTAGCGGCACCGGGGAGCTGTTTTTT	CASSSISGTGELFF
TRBJ2-2	NA	NA	TRBV6-5	TGTGCCAGCAGAGCAACAAGCAGGGAGCTGTTTTTT	CASRATSRELFF
TRBJ1-2	NA	few	TRBV29-1	TGCAGCGTGCAGAACCGGGACCTCGGCTATGGCTACACCTTC	CSVQNRDLGYGYTF
TRBJ2-1	TRBD2	NA	TRBV14	TGTGCCAGCAGCCAAGAAGTCTACGGGAGGTCCTACAATGAGCAGTTCTTC	CASSQEVYGRSYNEQFF
TRBJ2-3	NA	few	TRBV6-4	TGTGCCAGCAGTCTCGGGGTAACTACCCCAGATACGCAGTATTTT	CASSLGVTTPDTQYF
TRBJ2-1	TRBD2	NA	TRBV29-1	TGCAGCGTTGAACCTAGCGGGGGCCACAATGAGCAGTTCTTC	CSVEPSGGHNEQFF
TRBJ2-3	NA	many	TRBV10-2	TGCGCCAGCTTTTATGCAGATACGCAGTATTTT	CASFYADTQYF
TRBJ2-1	TRBD1	NA	TRBV7-2	TGTGCCAGCAGCGTGACAGGGGGCGCGGGGAATGAGCAGTTCTTC	CASSVTGGAGNEQFF
TRBJ2-3	NA	few	TRBV5-1	TGCGCCAGCAGCTTGGGTGGTGGAACAGATACGCAGTATTTT	CASSLGGGTDTQYF
TRBJ2-7	NA	NA	TRBV29-1	TGCAGCGTGGGGGTAGGCGAGCAGTACTTC	CSVGVGEQYF
TRBJ2-3	TRBD1	NA	TRBV6-6	TGTGCCAGCAGTCCAGGGGGCCGCACAGATACGCAGTATTTT	CASSPGGRTDTQYF
TRBJ1-1	NA	NA	TRBV13	TGTGCCAGCAGCTTAGGGCCGGAGAACACTGAAGCTTTCTTT	CASSLGPENTEAFF
TRBJ1-1	NA	NA	TRBV30	TGTGCCTGGAGTCTAGGGACCGATGAAGCTTTCTTT	CAWSLGTDEAFF
TRBJ2-5	NA	NA	TRBV28	TGTGCCAGCAGTCCACTAGGGCGTGAGACCCAGTACTTC	CASSPLGRETQYF
TRBJ2-1	TRBD2	once	TRBV2	TGTGCCAGCATGCCCTCCTTAGCGGGGGGGCCGGGAAATGAGCAGTTCTTC	CASMPSLAGGPGNEQFF
TRBJ1-1	NA	NA	TRBV4-3	TGCGCCAGCAGCCAAGACTACTCCCCGGAGAAGAACACTGAAGCTTTCTTT	CASSQDYSPEKNTEAFF
TRBJ2-2	NA	NA	TRBV9	TGTGCCAGCAGTGACACAGGGAAGAACACCGGGGAGCTGTTTTTT	CASSDTGKNTGELFF
TRBJ2-7	NA	NA	TRBV13	TGTGCCAGCAGCTTAGGCCTGGCATCGGGCGAGCAGTACTTC	CASSLGLASGEQYF
TRBJ1-1	NA	NA	TRBV5-1	TGCGCCAGCAGCTCGAACACTGAAGCTTTCTTT	CASSSNTEAFF
TRBJ2-7	NA	NA	TRBV11-2	TGTGCCAGCAGCTTAGATCCTTCCTACGAGCAGTACTTC	CASSLDPSYEQYF
TRBJ2-7	NA	few	TRBV29-1	TGCAGCGTTGATGATGCGGGTACCTACGAGCAGTACTTC	CSVDDAGTYEQYF